This T cell receptor (beta chain) was identified in a study of T cells in Graves' hyperthyroidism and ophthalmopathy. This clonotype was observed at least ten times. Amplified TCR beta CDR3 regions derived from RNA transcripts. Initially, a first-round RT-PCR of the TCR CDR3 employed the HTBI primer set. TCRdb redid the calling of the multiplex PCR reads with MiXCR, one entry per CDR3 protein. Of under 350,000 distinct CDR3 sequences detected, approximately 15% appear once; the ten largest clones hold less than 8%. V was pared by 6 bases and J by 2 bases, with 7 bases between. Germline CDR1 MNHNS, CDR2 SASEGT. CDR3 length: 13 amino acids. Over 18 months, lack of ophthalmopathy progression marked Graves' hyperthyroidism as stable. Lactation, pregnancy, other autoimmune disease or uncontrolled infection excluded patients. PBMCs were derived from 7.5 to 10 ml fresh peripheral blood.

The chain links TRBV6-1 to TRBJ2-2, with a tentative D call TRBD1 (6 bases). The sample consisted of blood. The sequence came from a woman in her 40s with Graves' hyperthyroidism. As DNA, the CDR3 is TGTGCCAGCAGGGACAGTAACACCGGGGAGCTGTTTTTT. Translating gives CASRDSNTGELFF.